This T cell receptor beta chain was profiled in a study of beta chain features in type 1 diabetes. Isolated RNA was reverse transcribed in full, so expressed TCRB transcripts were sequenced. TCRdb's copy holds only in-frame clones and misses some; the assay was immunoSEQ multiplex PCR. This sample has under 850,000 clones, with roughly 13% found just once. Regarding the study as a whole: Within each of all four CD4+ subsets, Type 1 diabetes patients had TCRB CDR3s that were moderately but significantly shorter.

The CDR3 consists of 15 residues. Germline V gene lookup returns CDR1 SGHAT and CDR2 FQDESV (reference sequence). V trimming: 7 bases; J trimming: 4 bases; junction bases outside the gene matches: 7. Comment on this clone: The antigen remains unidentified.

The specimen was naive CD4+ T cells from blood. The origin of this receptor is a man aged 18-30 years with type 1 diabetes. The chain carries TRBV11-1 and TRBJ2-5; 12 nucleotides agree with TRBD1. CDR3 sequence (DNA): TGTGCCAGCAACCTGGGACAGGGGGCCGGAGAGACCCAGTACTTC. Translated, it gives CASNLGQGAGETQYF.